This T cell receptor beta chain comes out of a study of blood T cell repertoires in COVID-19. Method: immunoSEQ multiplex PCR; TCRdb's copy keeps in-frame clones and lacks some. Found here are under 250,000 clones, approximately 90% of them singletons; the top ten hold approximately 0.77%. This clonotype was sampled from a man aged 55 to 70 with COVID-19, enrolled during active disease. Input material: peripheral blood.

The CDR3 loop reads CASSIDRTGTGDQPQHF. CDR3 sequence (DNA): TGTGCCAGTAGTATAGATAGAACAGGGACCGGGGATCAGCCCCAGCATTTT. The V call is TRBV19, the J call TRBJ1-5, with a weak D call TRBD1 (6 bases). The V and J ends lost 0 bases and 5 bases respectively, with 17 bases between them. This CDR3 has 17 residues. Per the germline V gene, CDR1 is LNHDA and CDR2 is SQIVND (reference sequence).